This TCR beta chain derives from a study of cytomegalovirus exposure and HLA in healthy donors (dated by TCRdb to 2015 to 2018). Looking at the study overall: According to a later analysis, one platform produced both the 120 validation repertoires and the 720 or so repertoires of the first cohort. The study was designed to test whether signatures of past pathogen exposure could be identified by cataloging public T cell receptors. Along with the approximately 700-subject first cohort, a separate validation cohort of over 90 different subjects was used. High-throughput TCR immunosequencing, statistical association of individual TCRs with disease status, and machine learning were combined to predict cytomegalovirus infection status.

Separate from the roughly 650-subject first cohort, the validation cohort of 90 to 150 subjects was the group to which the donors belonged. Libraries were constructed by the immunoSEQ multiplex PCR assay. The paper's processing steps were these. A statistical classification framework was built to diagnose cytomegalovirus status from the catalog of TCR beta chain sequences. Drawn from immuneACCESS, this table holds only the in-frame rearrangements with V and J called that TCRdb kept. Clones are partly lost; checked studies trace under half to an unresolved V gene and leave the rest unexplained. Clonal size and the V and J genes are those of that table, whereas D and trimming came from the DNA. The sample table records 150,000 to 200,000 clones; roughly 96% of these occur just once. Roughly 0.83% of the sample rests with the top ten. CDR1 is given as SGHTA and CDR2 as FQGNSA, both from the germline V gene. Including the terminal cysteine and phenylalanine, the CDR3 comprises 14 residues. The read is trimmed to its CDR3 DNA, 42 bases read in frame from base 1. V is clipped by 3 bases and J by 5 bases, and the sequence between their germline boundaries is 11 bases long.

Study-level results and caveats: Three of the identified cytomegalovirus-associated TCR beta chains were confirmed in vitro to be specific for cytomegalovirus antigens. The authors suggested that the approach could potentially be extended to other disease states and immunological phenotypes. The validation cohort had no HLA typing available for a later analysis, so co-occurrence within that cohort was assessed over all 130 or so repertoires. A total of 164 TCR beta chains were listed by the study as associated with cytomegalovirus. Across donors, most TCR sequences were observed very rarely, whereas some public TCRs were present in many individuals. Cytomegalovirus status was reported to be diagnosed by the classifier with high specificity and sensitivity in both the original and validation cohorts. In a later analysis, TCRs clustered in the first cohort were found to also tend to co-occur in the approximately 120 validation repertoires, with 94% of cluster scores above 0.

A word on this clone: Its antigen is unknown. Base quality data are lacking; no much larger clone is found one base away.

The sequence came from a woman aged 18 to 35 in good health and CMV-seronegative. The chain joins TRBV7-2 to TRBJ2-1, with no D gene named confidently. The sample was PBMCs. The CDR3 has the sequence CASSLRYRNNEQFF. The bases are TGTGCCAGCAGCTTGAGATACAGAAACAATGAGCAGTTCTTC.